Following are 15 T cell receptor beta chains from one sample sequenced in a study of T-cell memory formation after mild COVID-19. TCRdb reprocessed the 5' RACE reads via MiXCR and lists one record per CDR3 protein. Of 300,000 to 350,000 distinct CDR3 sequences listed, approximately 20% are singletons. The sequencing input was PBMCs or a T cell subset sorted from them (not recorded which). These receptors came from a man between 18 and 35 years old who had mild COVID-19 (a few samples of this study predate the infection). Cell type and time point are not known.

The CDR3 region is CASTRGQSNTEAFF. CDR3 DNA: TGCGCCAGCACCAGAGGACAGAGTAACACTGAAGCTTTCTTT. The genes are TRBV5-1 and TRBJ1-1, with D possibly being TRBD1 (6 bases). The CDR3 has 14 amino acids. Germline lookup yields CDR1 SGHRS and CDR2 YFSETQ. The V end was cut by 6 bases, the J end by 2 bases, with 14 bases between.

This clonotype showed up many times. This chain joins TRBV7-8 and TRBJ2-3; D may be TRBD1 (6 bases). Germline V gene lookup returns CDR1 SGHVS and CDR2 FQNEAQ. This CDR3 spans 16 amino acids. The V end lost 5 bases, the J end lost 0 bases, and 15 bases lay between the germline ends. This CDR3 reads CASSLGAYPSTDTQYF. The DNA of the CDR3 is TGTGCCAGCAGCCTGGGGGCCTACCCTAGCACAGATACGCAGTATTTT.

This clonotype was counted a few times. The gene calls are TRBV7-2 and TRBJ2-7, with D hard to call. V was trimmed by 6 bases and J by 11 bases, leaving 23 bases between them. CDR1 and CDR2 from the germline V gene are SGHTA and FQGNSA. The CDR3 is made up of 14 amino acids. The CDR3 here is CASSPGHRGTEEYF. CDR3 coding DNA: TGTGCCAGCAGTCCGGGTCACCGTGGTACAGAGGAGTACTTC.

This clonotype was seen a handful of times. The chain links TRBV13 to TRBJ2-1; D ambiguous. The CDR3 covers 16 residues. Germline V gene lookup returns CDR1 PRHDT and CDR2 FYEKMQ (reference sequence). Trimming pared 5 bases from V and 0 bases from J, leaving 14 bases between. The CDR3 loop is CASSPSFHSSYNEQFF. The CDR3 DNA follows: TGTGCCAGCAGCCCGAGTTTTCATAGCTCCTACAATGAGCAGTTCTTC. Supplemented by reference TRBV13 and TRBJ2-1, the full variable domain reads AAGVIQSPRHLIKEKRETATLKCYPIPRHDTVYWYQQGPGQDPQFLISFYEKMQSDKGSIPDRFSAQQFSDYHSELNMSSLELGDSALYFCASSPSFHSSYNEQFFGPGTRLTVL.

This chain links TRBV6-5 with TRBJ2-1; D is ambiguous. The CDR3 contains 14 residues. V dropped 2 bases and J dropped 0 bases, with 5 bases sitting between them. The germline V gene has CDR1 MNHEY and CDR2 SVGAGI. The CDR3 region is CASSYRLSYNEQFF. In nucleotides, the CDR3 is TGTGCCAGCAGTTACAGGCTCTCCTACAATGAGCAGTTCTTC.

The DNA for the CDR3 is TGCAGTGCTACCCGAGGTCGGGACATTGAAGCTTTCTTT. Protein: CSATRGRDIEAFF. The rearrangement links TRBV20-1 to TRBJ1-1; D possibly corresponds to TRBD1 (6 bases). Germline values: CDR1 DFQATT, CDR2 SNEGSKA (reference sequence). V was trimmed by 4 bases and J by 7 bases, leaving 16 bases between them. This CDR3 region has 13 residues.

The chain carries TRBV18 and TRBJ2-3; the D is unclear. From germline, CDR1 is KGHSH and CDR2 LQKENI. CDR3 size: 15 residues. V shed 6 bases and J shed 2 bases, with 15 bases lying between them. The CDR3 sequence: CASSRPAGDTDTQYF. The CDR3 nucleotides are TGTGCCAGCTCTCGACCGGCCGGTGACACAGATACGCAGTATTTT.

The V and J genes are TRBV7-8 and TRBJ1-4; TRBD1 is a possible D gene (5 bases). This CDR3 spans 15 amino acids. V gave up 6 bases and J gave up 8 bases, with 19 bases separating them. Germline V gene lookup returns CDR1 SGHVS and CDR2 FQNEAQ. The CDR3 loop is CASRSSPDKGEKLFF. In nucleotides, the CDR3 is TGTGCCAGCAGGTCGTCTCCTGATAAGGGGGAAAAACTGTTTTTT.

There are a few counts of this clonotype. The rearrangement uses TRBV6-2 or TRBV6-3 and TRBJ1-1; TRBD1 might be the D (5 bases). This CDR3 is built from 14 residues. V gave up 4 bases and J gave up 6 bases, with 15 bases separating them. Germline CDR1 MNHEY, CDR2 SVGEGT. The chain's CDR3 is CASSFQGSLPEAFF. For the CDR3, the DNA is TGTGCCAGCAGTTTTCAGGGTTCTTTACCTGAAGCTTTCTTT.

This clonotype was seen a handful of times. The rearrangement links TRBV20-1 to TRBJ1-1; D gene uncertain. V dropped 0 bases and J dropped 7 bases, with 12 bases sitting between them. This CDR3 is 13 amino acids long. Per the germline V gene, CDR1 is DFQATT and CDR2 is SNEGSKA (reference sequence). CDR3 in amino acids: CSARDNSGREAFF. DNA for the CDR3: TGCAGTGCTAGAGATAATTCAGGACGTGAAGCTTTCTTT.

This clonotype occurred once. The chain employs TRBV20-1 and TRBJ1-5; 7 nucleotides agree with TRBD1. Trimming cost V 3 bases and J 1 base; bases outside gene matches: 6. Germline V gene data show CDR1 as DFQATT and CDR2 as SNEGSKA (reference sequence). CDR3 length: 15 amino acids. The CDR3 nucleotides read TGCAGTGCTAGTCCAGGGGGAAGAAGCAATCAGCCCCAGCATTTT. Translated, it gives CSASPGGRSNQPQHF.

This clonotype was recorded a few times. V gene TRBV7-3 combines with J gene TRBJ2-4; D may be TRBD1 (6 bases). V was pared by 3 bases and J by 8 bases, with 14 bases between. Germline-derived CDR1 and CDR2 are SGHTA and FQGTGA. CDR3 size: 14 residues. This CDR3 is CASSFSGALDIQYF. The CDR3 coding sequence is TGTGCCAGCAGCTTCTCAGGGGCGCTGGACATTCAGTACTTC.

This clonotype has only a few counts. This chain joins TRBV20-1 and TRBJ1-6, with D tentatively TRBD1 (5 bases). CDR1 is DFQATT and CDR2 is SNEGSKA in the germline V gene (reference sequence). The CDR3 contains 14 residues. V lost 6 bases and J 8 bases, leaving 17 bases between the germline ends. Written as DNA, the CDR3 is TGCAGTGCCCCCAGGGACTTGGCCCATTCACCCCTCCACTTT. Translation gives CSAPRDLAHSPLHF.

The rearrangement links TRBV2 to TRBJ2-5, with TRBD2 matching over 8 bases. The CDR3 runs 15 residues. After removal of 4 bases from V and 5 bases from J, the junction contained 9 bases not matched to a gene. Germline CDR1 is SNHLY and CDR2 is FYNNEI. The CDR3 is CASSGVGTSYETQYF. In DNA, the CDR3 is TGTGCCAGCAGTGGGGTCGGGACTAGTTATGAGACCCAGTACTTC.

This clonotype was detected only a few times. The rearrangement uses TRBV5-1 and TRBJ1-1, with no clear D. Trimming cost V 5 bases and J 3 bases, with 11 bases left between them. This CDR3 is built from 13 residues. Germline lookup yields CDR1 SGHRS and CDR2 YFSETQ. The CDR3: CASRRGEDTEAFF. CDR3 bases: TGCGCCAGCAGGCGCGGGGAGGACACTGAAGCTTTCTTT.